This TCR beta chain was sequenced in a study of read filtering for tumor transcriptome and immune sequencing. Study-wide background: Among patients, approximately 16 were male and 15 or so female, aged about 40 to 90 (mean approximately 60). General observations from the study: Without single-read clonotypes, shared clonotype proportions correlated more between IR-seq and RNA-seq.

This library used about 360 ng RNA and molecular barcoded adaptors spanning alpha/delta and beta/gamma chains. Via MiXCR, TCRdb re-called the reads, giving one row per CDR3 protein. This sample has more than 100,000 distinct CDR3 sequences, with under 15% found just once. This clonotype was observed many times. The antigen is undetermined. Sampling of bone marrow took place during active disease in every patient. Looked up from germline, CDR1 is SGHVS and CDR2 is FNYEAQ. Trimming cost V 1 base and J 4 bases, with 13 bases left between them. The CDR3 has 16 residues. The J gene is TRBJ2-2, the V gene TRBV7-6; possibly TRBD1 or TRBD2 for D (5 bases each). The TCR originated in a donor aged 40 or over with multiple myeloma. Input material: a population of CD138-negative cells sorted from bone marrow. The CDR3: CASSLEGRRATGELFF. As DNA, the CDR3 is TGTGCCAGCAGCTTAGAGGGACGGCGTGCCACCGGGGAGCTGTTTTTT.